The 16 T cell receptor beta chains in this list originate from one sample, sequenced in a study of blood T cells in healthy people across ages. A second PCR of roughly 7 to 11 cycles used a sample-barcoded 5' primer and a J-beta primer mix. TCRdb itself ran the 5' RACE reads through MiXCR, one entry per CDR3 protein. The data contain 1.4 million or so distinct CDR3 sequences, roughly two fifths of them seen just once; the ten biggest clones take up under 5%. Sequenced input: blood. These TCRs come from a woman under 30 in good health.

The chain carries TRBV5-1 and TRBJ1-2, with 10 bases lining up with TRBD1. The CDR3 is 16 residues long. V lost 0 bases, J lost 4 bases, and 6 bases stayed unmatched. Germline V gene lookup returns CDR1 SGHRS and CDR2 YFSETQ. CDR3 region: CASSLAGQGEVYGYTF. In DNA, the CDR3 is TGCGCCAGCAGCTTGGCCGGACAGGGGGAAGTCTATGGCTACACCTTC. The complete variable domain, with remaining parts taken from reference TRBV5-1 and TRBJ1-2, reads KAGVTQTPRYLIKTRGQQVTLSCSPISGHRSVSWYQQTPGQGLQFLFEYFSETQRNKGNFPGRFSGRQFSNSRSEMNVSTLELGDSALYLCASSLAGQGEVYGYTFGSGTRLTVV.

This clonotype was seen only a few times. The rearrangement uses TRBV13 and TRBJ2-1, with 9 bases that match TRBD2. The CDR3 is 15 residues long. V trimming: 2 bases; J trimming: 4 bases; junction bases outside the gene matches: 3. Germline V gene lookup returns CDR1 PRHDT and CDR2 FYEKMQ (reference sequence). The CDR3 DNA reads as TGTGCCAGCAGCTTACGGGGACTAGCTTACAATGAGCAGTTCTTC. Translating it yields CASSLRGLAYNEQFF.

This clonotype was detected only a few times. The chain recombines TRBV25-1 with TRBJ2-1; 7 nucleotides match TRBD2. With 4 bases clipped from V and 8 bases from J, the junction kept 14 bases outside the gene matches. Germline CDR1 MGHDK, CDR2 SYGVNS. The CDR3 has 16 amino acids. Written as DNA, the CDR3 is TGTGCCAGCAGTGCGGCGGGAGAAGTTCCGAGGGATGAGCAGTTCTTC. Translating gives CASSAAGEVPRDEQFF.

V gene TRBV29-1 combines with J gene TRBJ2-5; D perhaps matches TRBD1 (5 bases). This CDR3 has 11 residues. Per germline, CDR1 SQVTM and CDR2 ANQGSEA. V gave up 6 bases and J gave up 11 bases, with 16 bases separating them. The CDR3 region is CSVTGQGEQYF. CDR3 nucleotides: TGCAGCGTAACAGGTCAGGGTGAGCAGTACTTC.

CDR3 nucleotide sequence: TGTGCCAGCAGCTTAACCGCAGGGAATTGGGATACGCAGTATTTT. Amino acid sequence: CASSLTAGNWDTQYF. V is TRBV7-3 and J is TRBJ2-3, with D possibly TRBD1 on 5 matching bases. The germline V gene encodes CDR1 SGHTA and CDR2 FQGTGA. The CDR3 runs to 15 residues. The germline V and J ends were trimmed by 0 bases and 6 bases, with 13 bases remaining between them.

The chain recombines TRBV24-1 with TRBJ2-3, with D possibly TRBD1 on 5 matching bases. Trimming shortened V by 6 bases and J by 2 bases, and 17 bases separated the two germline ends. CDR3 length: 16 amino acids. Germline V lookup: CDR1 KGHDR, CDR2 SFDVKD. This CDR3 reads CATSPNDRLHTDTQYF. In DNA, the CDR3 is TGTGCCACCAGTCCCAACGACAGACTCCACACAGATACGCAGTATTTT.

In nucleotides, the CDR3 is TGCAGTGCTAGTCTCTCGGGGGGCAACTACAATGAGCAGTTCTTC. Its translation is CSASLSGGNYNEQFF. The V and J genes are TRBV20-1 and TRBJ2-1; perhaps TRBD2 as D (7 bases). Trimming stripped 3 bases from V and 3 bases from J, with 15 bases between. The CDR3 runs to 15 residues. The germline gives CDR1 DFQATT, CDR2 SNEGSKA (reference sequence).

This chain connects TRBV30 to TRBJ2-7; the D gene is possibly TRBD2 (6 bases). V was cut by 4 bases and J by 2 bases, with 12 bases left in between. CDR1 and CDR2 (germline): GTSNPN, SVGIG (reference sequence). CDR3 length: 13 amino acids. CDR3 amino acids: CAWTAGGPYEQYF. The CDR3, as DNA: TGTGCCTGGACCGCCGGAGGGCCCTACGAGCAGTACTTC.

A single count supports this clonotype. The chain recombines TRBV6-2 or TRBV6-3 with TRBJ1-1; 12 nucleotides match TRBD1. V trimming: 2 bases; J trimming: 4 bases; junction bases outside the gene matches: 5. Germline V gene sequence: CDR1 MNHEY, CDR2 SVGEGT. The length of the CDR3 is 16 residues. In nucleotides, the CDR3 is TGTGCCAGCAGTTACGGGACAGGGGGCGAGACCACTGAAGCTTTCTTT. It specifies CASSYGTGGETTEAFF.

The chain uses TRBV24-1 and TRBJ2-3; possibly TRBD2 for D (6 bases). CDR3 length: 15 residues. V was cut by 6 bases and J by 0 bases, with 12 bases left in between. The germline V gene encodes CDR1 KGHDR and CDR2 SFDVKD. CDR3 in DNA: TGTGCCACCAGTTATCAAAGCGGGAGCACAGATACGCAGTATTTT. Encoded protein: CATSYQSGSTDTQYF.

This clonotype was seen only a few times. This chain joins TRBV7-9 and TRBJ1-2; a possible D gene is TRBD1 (5 bases). V dropped 1 base and J dropped 5 bases, with 17 bases sitting between them. CDR1 is SEHNR, CDR2 FQNEAQ, per germline (reference sequence). CDR3 size: 16 residues. In DNA form, the CDR3 reads TGTGCCAGCAGCTTAGTTGTCAGGGCATCTTCTTATGGCTACACCTTC. Its translation: CASSLVVRASSYGYTF. Drawing the rest from reference TRBV7-9 and TRBJ1-2, the complete variable domain is DTGVSQNPRHKITKRGQNVTFRCDPISEHNRLYWYRQTLGQGPEFLTYFQNEAQLEKSRLLSDRFSAERPKGSFSTLEIQRTEQGDSAMYLCASSLVVRASSYGYTFGSGTRLTVV.

The chain combines TRBV7-2 with TRBJ2-5, with 14 bases that match TRBD2. After removal of 4 bases from V and 5 bases from J, the junction contained 6 bases not matched to a gene. The V gene's germline CDR1 is SGHTA and CDR2 FQGNSA. CDR3 length equals 16 residues. For the CDR3, the DNA is TGTGCCAGCAGCTCGGGACTAGCGGGAGCCTCTGAGACCCAGTACTTC. This translates into CASSSGLAGASETQYF. Full variable domain (rest looked up from reference TRBV7-2 and TRBJ2-5): GAGVSQSPSNKVTEKGKDVELRCDPISGHTALYWYRQSLGQGLEFLIYFQGNSAPDKSGLPSDRFSAERTGGSVSTLTIQRTQQEDSAVYLCASSSGLAGASETQYFGPGTRLLVL.

This clonotype was seen a single time. This chain connects TRBV27 to TRBJ1-1, with no clear D. This CDR3 region has 15 residues. The germline gives CDR1 MNHEY, CDR2 SMNVEV (reference sequence). V gave up 8 bases and J gave up 0 bases, with 16 bases separating them. Written as DNA, the CDR3 is TGTGCCAGCCACATGAACTGGGTCATGAACACTGAAGCTTTCTTT. Amino acid sequence: CASHMNWVMNTEAFF.

A few counts support this clonotype. The V gene is TRBV24-1, the J gene TRBJ2-7; TRBD1 agrees at 8 bases. CDR3 size: 16 residues. V gave up 1 base and J gave up 6 bases; unmatched junction bases: 10. The germline V gene encodes CDR1 KGHDR and CDR2 SFDVKD. The CDR3 DNA reads TGTGCCACCAGTGATTTAAGGACAGGGACTGTAATCGAGCAGTACTTC. It translates to CATSDLRTGTVIEQYF.

In nucleotides, the CDR3 is TGCGCCAGCAGCCCGTCCGTGGGACCTGAGACCCAGTACTTC. This encodes CASSPSVGPETQYF. The chain joins TRBV5-1 to TRBJ2-5; D may be TRBD1 or TRBD2 (5 bases each). This CDR3 spans 14 amino acids. V lost 4 bases, J lost 5 bases, and 15 bases lay in between. Germline values: CDR1 SGHRS, CDR2 YFSETQ.

V gene TRBV9 combines with J gene TRBJ2-7; no firm D call. Germline CDR1 SGDLS, CDR2 YYNGEE. This CDR3 comprises 14 residues. V lost 4 bases, J lost 1 base, and 12 bases lay in between. The CDR3 nucleotides are TGTGCCAGCAGCCCTACCCGTAGTTCCTACGAGCAGTACTTC. It is translated as CASSPTRSSYEQYF.